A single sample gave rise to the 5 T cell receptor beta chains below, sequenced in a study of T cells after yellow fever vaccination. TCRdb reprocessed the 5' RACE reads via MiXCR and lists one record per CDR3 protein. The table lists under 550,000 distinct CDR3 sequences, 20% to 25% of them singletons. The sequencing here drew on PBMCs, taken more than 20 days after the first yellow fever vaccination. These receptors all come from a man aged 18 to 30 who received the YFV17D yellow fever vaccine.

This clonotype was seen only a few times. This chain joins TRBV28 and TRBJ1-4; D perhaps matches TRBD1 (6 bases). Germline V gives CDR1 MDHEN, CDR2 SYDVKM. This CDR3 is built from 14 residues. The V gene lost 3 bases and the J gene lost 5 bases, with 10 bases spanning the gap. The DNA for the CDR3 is TGTGCCAGCAGTTTCGACAGGCGGAATGAAAAACTGTTTTTT. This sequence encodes CASSFDRRNEKLFF.

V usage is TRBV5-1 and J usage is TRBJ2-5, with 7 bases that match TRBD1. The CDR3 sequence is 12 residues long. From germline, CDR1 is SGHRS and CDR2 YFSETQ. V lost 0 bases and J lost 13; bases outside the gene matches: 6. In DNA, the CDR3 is TGCGCCAGCAGCTTGGAGGGGACAGAACCGTACTTC. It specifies CASSLEGTEPYF.

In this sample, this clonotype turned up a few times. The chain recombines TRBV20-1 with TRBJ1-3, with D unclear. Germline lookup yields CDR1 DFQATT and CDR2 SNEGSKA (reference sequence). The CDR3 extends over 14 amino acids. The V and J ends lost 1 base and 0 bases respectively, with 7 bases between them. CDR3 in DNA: TGCAGTGCTAGAGGAAGGACCTCTGGAAACACCATATATTTT. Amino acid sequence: CSARGRTSGNTIYF.

The DNA for the CDR3 is TGTGCCAGCAGCATACAGGGCCCCCGCACAGATACGCAGTATTTT. This encodes CASSIQGPRTDTQYF. This chain joins TRBV7-2 and TRBJ2-3; weak D call: TRBD1 (6 bases). Deletions cut 5 bases from V and 1 base from J, with 13 bases between. The CDR3 length is 15 residues. Germline V CDR1 and CDR2: SGHTA, FQGNSA.

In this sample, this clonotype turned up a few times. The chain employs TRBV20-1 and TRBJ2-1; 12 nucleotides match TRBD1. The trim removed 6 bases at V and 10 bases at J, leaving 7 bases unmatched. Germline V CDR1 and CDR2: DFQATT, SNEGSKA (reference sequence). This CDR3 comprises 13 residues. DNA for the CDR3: TGCAGTGCAGGGACAGGGGGCCGGTGGGAGCAGTTCTTC. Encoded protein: CSAGTGGRWEQFF.